This section outlines one T cell receptor (beta chain) sequence together with its context. There are many counts of this clonotype. Its antigen has not been determined. The sample holds no much larger clone one base away, and base qualities are not on file. The sample belongs to a study of T cells after yellow fever vaccination (dated by TCRdb to between 2018 and 2020). Background for the entire study: The SMART-Seq v4 Ultra Low Input RNA kit was used to prepare libraries from fractions with low cell numbers. To follow T-cell clones before and after both primary and booster YFV17D yellow fever vaccination, bulk TCR alpha and beta repertoires underwent longitudinal sequencing. The cohort comprised two healthy male donors, one aged 18 to 30 and one aged 30 to 40 years. Bulk PBMC replicates and cell subsets were isolated from blood drawn at multiple timepoints before and after both primary and secondary immunization. General findings and caveats noted by the study authors: A small share of clonotypes was detected in both CD4 and CD8 compartments, with the overlap likely arising from convergent recombination. Compared with the primary T-cell response, the secondary T-cell response was faster but weaker, reaching its peak on day 5 rather than on day 15. Most clones expanded after primary vaccination (approximately 97% of CD4 and over 80% of CD8) were re-detected after the booster, suggesting that broad memory maintenance occurred. Because abundant contaminating clonotypes from the bulk population could be contained in FACS-sorted repertoires, computational filtering was required. The study included only a couple of donors, which limits how far the findings can be generalized.

The treatment or condition tag for this specimen amounts to: live attenuated yellow fever vaccine strain. PBMCs were isolated from peripheral blood using a standard Ficoll-Paque protocol. Dynabeads CD4 and CD8 positive selection kits were used to isolate CD4 and CD8 T-cell fractions. TriZol was used to extract RNA from bulk PBMCs, from CD4 and CD8 fractions, and from dextramer-positive and dextramer-negative fractions. Including cysteine and phenylalanine, the CDR3 has 14 amino acids. Only the CDR3 region is kept as DNA, spanning 42 bases read in frame from base 1. Looking up the germline V gene yields CDR1 SGHRS and CDR2 YFSETQ. V sheds 5 bases and J sheds 0 bases, leaving 11 bases between their ends. Synthesis of TCR cDNA relied on 5'RACE template switching, a step that introduced a universal primer site along with unique molecular identifiers. cDNA synthesis was primed from both the TCR alpha and TCR beta constant segments. Two PCR steps were used to amplify libraries, with sample barcodes and sequencing adapters being added in the second step. Sequencing of the libraries was done on either Illumina HiSeq 2500 (2x100 bp) or NovaSeq (2x150 bp). From the authors' description of their analysis: Demultiplexing of reads and collapsing into UMI consensus sequences were performed with MIGEC, and V(D)J alignment was carried out with MiXCR. Using edgeR on replicate PBMC samples, clonotypes were called vaccine-responding if FDR was below 0.01 and the log2 fold change was above 5 up to day 15. Bulk clonotypes were assigned CD4 or CD8 identity according to which sequenced CD4 or CD8 repertoire held them at higher abundance. TCRdb reprocessed the public reads (quality trimming at Q25 with fastp, clone calling with MiXCR) and kept in-frame beta chains. One record per CDR3 amino acid sequence lists the most common genes and DNA. The V and J calls, along with clone size, are taken from TCRdb and not from the paper's own processing. The sample profile shows over 110,000 distinct CDR3 sequences; roughly 8% of them were found once. The ten largest make up 0.55% to 0.9% of the sample.

The chain couples TRBV5-1 to TRBJ1-1; the D gene assignment is ambiguous. Sequencing used CD4+ T cells sorted from PBMCs, obtained 5 days after the yellow fever booster vaccination. The clonotype originates from a man aged 30-40 years who received the YFV17D yellow fever vaccine. The bases are TGCGCCAGCAGTTCCGGGAACATGAACACTGAAGCTTTCTTT. This is translated as CASSSGNMNTEAFF.